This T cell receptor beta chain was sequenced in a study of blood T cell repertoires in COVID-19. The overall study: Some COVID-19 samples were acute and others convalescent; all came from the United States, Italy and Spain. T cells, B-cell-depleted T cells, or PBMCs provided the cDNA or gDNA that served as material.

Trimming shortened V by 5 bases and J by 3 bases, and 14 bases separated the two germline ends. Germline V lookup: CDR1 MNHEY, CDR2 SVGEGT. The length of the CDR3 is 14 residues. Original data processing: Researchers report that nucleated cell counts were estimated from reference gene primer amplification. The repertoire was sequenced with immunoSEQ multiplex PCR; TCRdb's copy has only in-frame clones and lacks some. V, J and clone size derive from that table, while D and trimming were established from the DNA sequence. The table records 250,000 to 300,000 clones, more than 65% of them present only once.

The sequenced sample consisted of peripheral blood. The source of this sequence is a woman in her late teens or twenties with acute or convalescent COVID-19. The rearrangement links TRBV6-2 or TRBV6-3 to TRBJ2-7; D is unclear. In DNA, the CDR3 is TGTGCCAGCAGTAACCCCCCGACGGGCTACGAGCAGTACTTC. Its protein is CASSNPPTGYEQYF.